This is a list of T cell receptor beta chains from one sample in a study of technical replicates of blood from several donors. Repertoires were generated with immunoSEQ multiplex PCR, while TCRdb's copy carries only in-frame clones and drops some. The data hold more than 90,000 clones, with almost 97% observed a single time. Sequenced: T cells isolated from PBMCs. These receptors all stem from a human donor in good health. Both conserved end residues are part of each CDR3. The D gene is left open where the match is weak. Clone size is given for some rows only: seen once, a few or many times, or a class if the clone is expanded.

j_call,d_call,clone_size,v_call,cdr3_nt,cdr3_aa
TRBJ1-2,NA,NA,TRBV4-3,TGCGCCAGCAGCCATTTCCGGACAGACGAGGGCTACACCTTC,CASSHFRTDEGYTF
TRBJ2-2,NA,NA,TRBV19,TGTGCCAGTAGTATAGACAGGGATGCCGGGGAGCTGTTTTTT,CASSIDRDAGELFF
TRBJ2-2,NA,NA,TRBV15,TGTGCCACCAGCACTAGAGGCACATCTACTAACACCGGGGAGCTGTTTTTT,CATSTRGTSTNTGELFF
TRBJ2-7,TRBD2,NA,TRBV11-2,TGTGCCAGCAGCCTCGGACTAGCGGGAGGGCGCGAGCAGTACTTC,CASSLGLAGGREQYF
TRBJ2-5,TRBD2,NA,TRBV7-3,TGTGCCAGCAGCTTGCTAGCGGGAGGTTTTGGGACCCAGTACTTC,CASSLLAGGFGTQYF
TRBJ1-5,NA,NA,TRBV29-1,TGCAGCGTTGAAGTAGTTCGGGGTCAGCCCCAGCATTTT,CSVEVVRGQPQHF
TRBJ1-3,NA,NA,TRBV6-1,TGTGCCAGCAGTGAAGCTTCGACAGGCTTCGACACCATATATTTT,CASSEASTGFDTIYF
TRBJ2-4,NA,NA,TRBV5-1,TGCGCCAGCAGCTTGGTAGCGGAGACATTAGCCAAAAACATTCAGTACTTC,CASSLVAETLAKNIQYF
TRBJ1-1,TRBD1,NA,TRBV4-3,TGCGCCAGCAGCCGGACCATAAACAGGGGCGACACTGAAGCTTTCTTT,CASSRTINRGDTEAFF
TRBJ1-1,TRBD1,NA,TRBV28,TGTGCCAGCATAGGGGACAGCGGCTACACTGAAGCTTTCTTT,CASIGDSGYTEAFF
TRBJ2-3,NA,NA,TRBV7-9,TGTGCCAGCAGCTTATACCGGGAAACCACAGATACGCAGTATTTT,CASSLYRETTDTQYF
TRBJ2-5,NA,NA,TRBV9,TGTGCCAGCAGCGTAGATTCCAGGGGTCATCAAGAGACCCAGTACTTC,CASSVDSRGHQETQYF
TRBJ2-7,TRBD2,NA,TRBV30,TGTGCCTGGAACGTAGCGGGAGGACCCGAGCAGTACTTC,CAWNVAGGPEQYF
TRBJ2-5,NA,NA,TRBV7-9,TGTGCCAGCAGCCCAGCGGAAAACCAAGAGACCCAGTACTTC,CASSPAENQETQYF
TRBJ2-3,TRBD1,NA,TRBV28,TGTGCCAGCAGAAGCTACAGGGGTTTCTCAGATACGCAGTATTTT,CASRSYRGFSDTQYF
TRBJ2-3,NA,NA,TRBV27,TGTGCCAGCAGTTTATGGTGGTCAACCACTAGCACAGATACGCAGTATTTT,CASSLWWSTTSTDTQYF
TRBJ2-7,TRBD2,NA,TRBV29-1,TGCAGCGTTGATGTCGGACTAGCGGGGGGCGAGCAGTACTTC,CSVDVGLAGGEQYF
TRBJ1-2,NA,NA,TRBV5-1,TGCGCCAGCAGCTTGGATACAGGAGCCTATGGCTACACCTTC,CASSLDTGAYGYTF
TRBJ1-1,NA,NA,TRBV4-1,TGCGCCAGCAGCCAAACAGGGATGAACACTGAAGCTTTCTTT,CASSQTGMNTEAFF
TRBJ1-2,NA,NA,TRBV13,TGTGCCAGCAGCCAGAGGGTAGGGCCTTTACCTTTCTATGGCTACACCTTC,CASSQRVGPLPFYGYTF
TRBJ2-1,NA,NA,TRBV29-1,TGCAGTACCCGGGTAGCACAGGGTGGCAATGAGCAGTTCTTC,CSTRVAQGGNEQFF
TRBJ2-1,TRBD2,NA,TRBV4-2,TGTGCCAGCAGCCAAGATATAACTAGCGGGGCCAATGAGCAGTTCTTC,CASSQDITSGANEQFF
TRBJ2-7,TRBD1,NA,TRBV11-3,TGTGCCAGCAGCTTAGGGGACAGCAGAGTCTACGAGCAGTACTTC,CASSLGDSRVYEQYF
TRBJ1-3,NA,few,TRBV7-2,TGTGCCAGCAGCTTGTCTGGGGGAGGTTTCACCATATATTTT,CASSLSGGGFTIYF
TRBJ2-3,TRBD1,once,TRBV7-9,TGTGCCAGCAGCTTGGGACAGGGAACAGATACGCAGTATTTT,CASSLGQGTDTQYF
TRBJ1-5,NA,NA,TRBV18,TGTGCCAGCTCCCCCTTCGAGACGTCGGGAGAGCCCCAGCATTTT,CASSPFETSGEPQHF
TRBJ1-5,NA,NA,TRBV7-2,TGTGCCAGCAGCCCTAATACAGGGCTTGTCAGCAATCAGCCCCAGCATTTT,CASSPNTGLVSNQPQHF
TRBJ2-7,NA,few,TRBV7-2,TGTGCCAGCACCCTAAAGGGGAACTCCTACGAGCAGTACTTC,CASTLKGNSYEQYF
TRBJ2-1,NA,NA,TRBV19,TGTGCCAGTAGTATAGGTCTAGCATCCTACAATGAGCAGTTCTTC,CASSIGLASYNEQFF
TRBJ1-4,TRBD1,NA,TRBV6-1,TGTGCCAGCAGTGATAGGGGGCTCCCGACTAATGAAAAACTGTTTTTT,CASSDRGLPTNEKLFF
TRBJ2-7,TRBD1,NA,TRBV29-1,TGCAGCGCCACGGGACAGGGGGCTTCCTACGAGCAGTACTTC,CSATGQGASYEQYF
TRBJ1-4,NA,NA,TRBV28,TGTGCCAGCAGTGGGCCTTTTAATGAAAAACTGTTTTTT,CASSGPFNEKLFF
TRBJ1-1,NA,NA,TRBV19,TGTGCCAGTAGTATGCCGGGGAACACTGAAGCTTTCTTT,CASSMPGNTEAFF
TRBJ1-1,NA,NA,TRBV19,TGTGCCAGTAGTATCCGGGGAAATGAAGCTTTCTTT,CASSIRGNEAFF
TRBJ2-5,TRBD2,NA,TRBV30,TGTGCCTGGAGTCCCGGGACTAGCGGGACCCAAGAGACCCAGTACTTC,CAWSPGTSGTQETQYF
TRBJ2-7,NA,NA,TRBV7-2,TGTGCCAGCAGCGAACGGGACACTATCTCCTACGAGCAGTACTTC,CASSERDTISYEQYF
TRBJ1-2,TRBD1,NA,TRBV6-5,TGTGCCAGCAGTCGGCTGGGGACAGACTATGGCTACACCTTC,CASSRLGTDYGYTF
TRBJ2-7,TRBD2,NA,TRBV30,TGTGCCTGGATAGCGGGAGTATACGAGCAGTACTTC,CAWIAGVYEQYF
TRBJ2-7,TRBD1,NA,TRBV19,TGTGCCAGTAGTAAGGACAGGGGTTACGAGCAGTACTTC,CASSKDRGYEQYF